These 17 T cell receptor beta chains came from one sample sequenced in a study of T cell changes during pregnancy in multiple sclerosis. Sequenced by immunoSEQ multiplex PCR; TCRdb stores in-frame clones only, minus some. This table holds 45,000 to 70,000 clones, about nine tenths found once. The sample consisted of CD4+ T cells from peripheral blood mononuclear cells, taken after pregnancy. Every receptor here comes from a female donor with multiple sclerosis, enrolled in a pregnancy study.

Here the CDR3 reads CASSRTGPNTEAFF. The CDR3 bases are TGTGCCAGCAGCAGAACAGGGCCGAACACTGAAGCTTTCTTT. The chain recombines TRBV7-8 with TRBJ1-1, with D possibly TRBD1 on 6 matching bases. V was shortened by 5 bases and J by 1 base, with 11 bases between the two germline ends. This CDR3 spans 14 amino acids. Germline CDR1 reads SGHVS; CDR2 reads FQNEAQ.

This chain links TRBV19 with TRBJ1-6; TRBD1 aligns across 9 bases. Per germline, CDR1 LNHDA and CDR2 SQIVND (reference sequence). The CDR3 has 14 amino acids. J gave up 5 bases and V 5 bases, and 1 base lay outside the gene matches. In DNA form, the CDR3 reads TGTGCCAGTAGTCGGGACAGGGATAATTCACCCCTCCACTTT. It translates to CASSRDRDNSPLHF.

The J gene is TRBJ1-5, the V gene TRBV19, with D possibly being TRBD1 (5 bases). V was trimmed by 3 bases and J by 2 bases, leaving 8 bases between them. Germline V gene lookup returns CDR1 LNHDA and CDR2 SQIVND (reference sequence). This CDR3 contains 14 residues. The DNA of the CDR3 is TGTGCCAGTAGTATTCAGGGTGGCAATCAGCCCCAGCATTTT. Translating it yields CASSIQGGNQPQHF.

This chain links TRBV29-1 with TRBJ2-1, with TRBD1 matching over 11 bases. V lost 4 bases to trimming and J lost 4 bases; unmatched junction nucleotides: 3. Germline assignment: CDR1 SQVTM and CDR2 ANQGSEA. This CDR3 is 14 amino acids long. CDR3 nucleotide sequence: TGCAGCGTTGGTGGGACAGGGGGTTACAATGAGCAGTTCTTC. Its translation is CSVGGTGGYNEQFF.

The genes are TRBV18 and TRBJ1-1; TRBD1 is a possible D gene (6 bases). Trimming pared 0 bases from V and 5 bases from J, leaving 19 bases between. The CDR3 loop spans 17 amino acids. Germline CDR1 reads KGHSH; CDR2 reads LQKENI. The CDR3 region is CASSPPDLRGTRTEAFF. As DNA, the CDR3 is TGTGCCAGCTCACCACCGGACCTAAGGGGGACGCGGACTGAAGCTTTCTTT.

The chain has TRBV7-2 and TRBJ1-5, with 8 nucleotides matching TRBD1. With 5 bases clipped from V and 3 bases from J, the junction kept 9 bases outside the gene matches. The CDR3 covers 16 residues. CDR1 SGHTA and CDR2 FQGNSA come from the germline V gene. CDR3 protein: CASSLHGQGNNQPQHF. CDR3 in DNA: TGTGCCAGCAGCCTCCACGGACAGGGCAACAATCAGCCCCAGCATTTT.

The chain uses TRBV30 and TRBJ1-1; 8 positions match TRBD1. Per the germline V gene, CDR1 is GTSNPN and CDR2 is SVGIG (reference sequence). CDR3 length: 12 residues. The V segment lost 8 bases and the J segment 0 bases; nucleotides outside the gene matches: 2. The CDR3 coding sequence is TGTGCCGGGGACAGGATGAACACTGAAGCTTTCTTT. This translates into CAGDRMNTEAFF.

The genes are TRBV13 and TRBJ2-7; D is perhaps TRBD1 (7 bases). V was pared by 2 bases and J by 5 bases, with 13 bases between. The CDR3 contains 14 residues. CDR1 is PRHDT and CDR2 is FYEKMQ in the germline V gene (reference sequence). CDR3 coding DNA: TGTGCCAGCAGCTTAAGACAGGGAGGTGACGAGCAGTACTTC. This encodes CASSLRQGGDEQYF.

A word on this clone: At the DNA level, this CDR3 is encoded by other sequences in the same sample as well. This chain joins TRBV2 and TRBJ1-3; TRBD1 might be the D (6 bases). Trimming took off 1 base at V and 4 bases at J, with 14 bases between the two ends. Germline V gene lookup returns CDR1 SNHLY and CDR2 FYNNEI. The CDR3 spans 16 residues. This chain's CDR3 is CASSEVRGRQGNTIYF. CDR3 DNA sequence: TGTGCCAGCAGTGAAGTCAGGGGTAGGCAGGGAAACACCATATATTTT.

The CDR3 reads CASSQDRSPGELFF. CDR3 nucleotides: TGTGCCAGCAGCCAAGACAGATCCCCCGGGGAGCTGTTTTTT. The rearrangement links TRBV4-2 to TRBJ2-2; D is unclear. Trimming shortened V by 0 bases and J by 6 bases, and 8 bases separated the two germline ends. Germline loops: CDR1 LGHNA, CDR2 YNFKEQ. The CDR3 spans 14 residues.

The chain is built from TRBV12-5 and TRBJ1-6; no clear D. CDR1 LGHNT and CDR2 FRNRAP come from the germline V gene. The CDR3 totals 15 residues. The germline V and J ends were trimmed by 1 base and 10 bases, with 14 bases remaining between them. The CDR3 region has the DNA TGTGCTAGTGGTTTGGGCGCCCCGCACGAGTCACCCCTCCACTTT. It is translated as CASGLGAPHESPLHF. Using reference TRBV12-5 and TRBJ1-6 for the parts outside the CDR3, the full variable domain is DARVTQTPRHKVTEMGQEVTMRCQPILGHNTVFWYRQTMMQGLELLAYFRNRAPLDDSGMPKDRFSAEMPDATLATLKIQPSEPRDSAVYFCASGLGAPHESPLHFGNGTRLTVT.

About this clone: Other DNA sequences in the sample encode the same CDR3. The chain links TRBV29-1 to TRBJ2-5; 7 nucleotides agree with TRBD1. Germline CDR1 reads SQVTM; CDR2 reads ANQGSEA. The CDR3 is 12 residues long. V trimming: 5 bases; J trimming: 5 bases; junction bases outside the gene matches: 5. CDR3 bases: TGCAGCGTTCGACAGGGATTGGAGACCCAGTACTTC. Amino acids: CSVRQGLETQYF.

This clone was observed a single time. This chain uses TRBV9 with TRBJ2-3, with D maybe TRBD1 (5 bases). The germline V gene has CDR1 SGDLS and CDR2 YYNGEE. Trimming stripped 0 bases from V and 6 bases from J, with 14 bases between. CDR3 size: 15 residues. The CDR3 DNA reads TGTGCCAGCAGCGTAGCCCAAAAGGGGTCCGATACGCAGTATTTT. Encoded protein: CASSVAQKGSDTQYF.

The chain joins TRBV5-1 to TRBJ2-1; 9 bases are a match to TRBD2. This CDR3 region has 16 residues. From germline, CDR1 is SGHRS and CDR2 YFSETQ. V was pared by 0 bases and J by 4 bases, with 5 bases of the junction left unmatched. The CDR3 bases are TGCGCCAGCAGCTTGGTGGCTAGCGGGGTATACAATGAGCAGTTCTTC. Its protein product is CASSLVASGVYNEQFF.

The chain has TRBV6-1 and TRBJ2-3; D is perhaps TRBD1 (5 bases). V dropped 4 bases and J dropped 0 bases, with 14 bases sitting between them. Germline loops: CDR1 MNHNS, CDR2 SASEGT. This CDR3 has 16 residues. The CDR3 DNA follows: TGTGCCAGCAGTGTCGCGGTTAGGGGAAGCACAGATACGCAGTATTTT. Its translation: CASSVAVRGSTDTQYF.

This clone was detected only a few times. Other DNA sequences in the same sample also yield this CDR3. The chain uses TRBV6-5 and TRBJ1-1, with 7 bases matching TRBD1. This CDR3 comprises 14 residues. Germline values: CDR1 MNHEY, CDR2 SVGAGI. With V trimmed by 4 bases and J by 0 bases, 2 bases remained unmatched. DNA for the CDR3: TGTGCCAGCAGTTTCGGACAGGTGAACACTGAAGCTTTCTTT. It is translated as CASSFGQVNTEAFF.

This clone was recorded only once. The gene calls are TRBV4-1 and TRBJ1-1; perhaps TRBD1 as D (5 bases). CDR3 size: 12 residues. Germline values: CDR1 MGHRA, CDR2 YSYEKL. The V end lost 1 base, the J end lost 10 bases, and 10 bases lay between the germline ends. The CDR3 spells CASSQVLGAAFF. The CDR3 nucleotides read TGCGCCAGCAGCCAAGTGTTAGGGGCAGCTTTCTTT.